This TCR beta chain was recovered during a study of cytomegalovirus exposure and HLA in healthy donors. This clone has just one count. CDR1 is LNHDA and CDR2 is SQIVND in the germline V gene (reference sequence). The V gene end was trimmed by 1 base and the J gene end by 4 bases; junction bases not matched to a gene: 7. The length of the CDR3 is 17 residues. PCR was performed using 60 Vbeta and 13 Jbeta primers. Profiling relied on immunoSEQ multiplex PCR, and the TCRdb table lists in-frame clones only, not all of them. The data contain 150,000 to 200,000 clones, roughly 80% of them singletons. The sequencing sample was made of PBMCs. The chain is built from TRBV19 and TRBJ2-2; TRBD1 aligns across 9 bases. The source is a man aged 25-45 years in good health and CMV-seropositive. CDR3 residues: CASSIVGTGIRTGELFF. The DNA for the CDR3 is TGTGCCAGTAGTATAGTCGGGACAGGGATCCGCACCGGGGAGCTGTTTTTT.